This T cell receptor (beta chain) was observed in a study of blood T cell repertoires in COVID-19. Study background: The study drew acute and convalescent COVID-19 samples from the United States, Italy and Spain. The analysed material was cDNA or gDNA that came from T cells, B-cell-depleted T cells, or PBMCs.

Those enrolled in Seattle joined during active infection and were followed longitudinally afterward. V shed 0 bases and J 4 bases; nucleotides not matched to a gene: 23. From germline, CDR1 is LGHDT and CDR2 YNNKEL (reference sequence). CDR3 length equals 21 residues. Methods used by the authors: Estimation of nucleated cell counts was performed using reference gene primer amplification. The method was immunoSEQ multiplex PCR; TCRdb's version includes in-frame clones alone and lacks a portion of them. Clone size and the V and J calls come from that table; the DNA yielded D and trimming. Of under 85,000 clones listed, about 84% are singletons.

The clonotype comes from a man over 45 with COVID-19, enrolled during active disease. The sample was peripheral blood. The chain couples TRBV3-1 (or the pseudogene TRBV3-2) to TRBJ2-7, with 8 bases aligning to TRBD2. CDR3 DNA: TGTGCCAGCAGCCAAGACCTTACCCGGGGCCTCGGCGGGGGGAGTCGGTACGAGCAGTACTTC. Translating it yields CASSQDLTRGLGGGSRYEQYF.